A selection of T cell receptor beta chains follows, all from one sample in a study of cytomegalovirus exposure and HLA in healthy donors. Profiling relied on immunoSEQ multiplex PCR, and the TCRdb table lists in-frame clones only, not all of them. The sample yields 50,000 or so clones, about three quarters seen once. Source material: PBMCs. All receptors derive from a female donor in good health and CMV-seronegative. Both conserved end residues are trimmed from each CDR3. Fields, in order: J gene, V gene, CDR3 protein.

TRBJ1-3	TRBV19	ASSRDNGNTIY
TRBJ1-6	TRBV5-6	ASSFGAANSPLH
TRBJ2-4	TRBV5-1	ASSLGGRTDDIQY
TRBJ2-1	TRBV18	ASSPRYSEQF
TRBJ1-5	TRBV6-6	ASRAENQPQH
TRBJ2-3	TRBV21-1	ASSKGAGARPCSTDTQY
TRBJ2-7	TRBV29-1	SVDLLYYEQY
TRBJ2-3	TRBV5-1	ASSLGVGGNTDTQY
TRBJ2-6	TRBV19	ASSGRVSGANVLT
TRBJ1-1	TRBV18	ASSPLDRGEAF
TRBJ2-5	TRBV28	ASSLRGIVAEETQY
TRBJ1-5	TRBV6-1	ASSRQSYSNQPQH
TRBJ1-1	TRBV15	ATRSGEQGEAF
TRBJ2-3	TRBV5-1	ASSSSGSSTDTQY
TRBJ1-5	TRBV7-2	ASSFGELNQPQH
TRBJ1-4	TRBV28	ASSSSGGGGEKLF
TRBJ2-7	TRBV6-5	ASSSAFGYEQY
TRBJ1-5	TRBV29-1	SVEDQGYRGATYSNQPQH
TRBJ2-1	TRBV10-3	AITSGGPSYNEQF
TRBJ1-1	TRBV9	ASSVLRTGENTEAF
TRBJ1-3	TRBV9	ASSVGTGGTGNTIY
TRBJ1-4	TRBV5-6	ASSFTQGYVVSNEKLF
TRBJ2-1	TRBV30	ACSGDPREQF
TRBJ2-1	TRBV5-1	ASSLTGSDNEQF
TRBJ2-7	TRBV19	ASSKRLAAQGGYEQY
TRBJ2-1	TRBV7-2	ASSLFRAGGLGGGPEQF
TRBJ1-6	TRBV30	AWSDKGGDNSPLH
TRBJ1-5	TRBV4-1	ASSQAQGSNQPQH
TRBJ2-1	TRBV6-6	ASSYSDSKQF
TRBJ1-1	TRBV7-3	ASSQQGRGTEAF
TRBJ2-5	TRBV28	ASSYRQVETQY
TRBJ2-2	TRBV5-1	ASSLNLAGGFGELF
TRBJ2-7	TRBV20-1	SAPLPYEQY
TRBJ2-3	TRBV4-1	ASSAGTGSTDTQY
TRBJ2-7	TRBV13	ASSHKAGYEQY
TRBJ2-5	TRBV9	ASSEAGGGAPETQY
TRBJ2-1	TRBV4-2	ASSQGASGRSNEQF
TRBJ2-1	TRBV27	ASSLAFSYNEQF
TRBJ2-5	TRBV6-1	ASSEISVETQY
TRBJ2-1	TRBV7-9	ASSLGTGGGGEQF
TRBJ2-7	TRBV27	ASSMIPGATYEQY
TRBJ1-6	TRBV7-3	ASSFLGGNSPLH
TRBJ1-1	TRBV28	ASSFHSGGNTEAF